This T cell receptor (beta chain) is from a study of shared clonotypes between healthy human individuals. Background on the study: Every donor yielded three CD4 naive, three CD4 memory, two CD8 naive and one CD8 memory plate. Findings and limits, study-wide: Clonotypes that were shared across several donors made up approximately 5% of naive CD4 clonotypes.

Trimming pared 4 bases from V and 7 bases from J, leaving 8 bases between. The length of the CDR3 is 12 residues. Germline values: CDR1 SGHVS, CDR2 FQNEAQ. TCRdb's copy holds only in-frame clones and misses some; the assay was immunoSEQ multiplex PCR. The sample lists 2 million to 2.5 million clones, approximately 96% occurring once. On this clone: Its antigen remains unknown.

The TCR comes from a man aged 18 to 30 in good health. Sequenced: naive CD4+ T cells sorted from blood. Subset reported: CD45RA+ positively selected. The chain carries TRBV7-8 and TRBJ1-5; D not certain. The CDR3 bases are TGTGCCAGCAGCTCAGTCGCCCAGCCCCAGCATTTT. Its protein is CASSSVAQPQHF.